The subject of this entry is one TCR beta chain. Its antigen is unknown. Base qualities are missing; no much larger clone stands one base away. This sample is drawn from a study of shared clonotypes between healthy human individuals (dated by TCRdb to 2018 to 2021). Background on the whole study: A couple of women and a few men aged 18 to 49 years were included in the cohort. For each donor, three plates each were used for CD4 naive and CD4 memory, two plates were used for CD8 naive, and one plate was used for CD8 memory. Different laboratories and diverse techniques were used to prepare libraries and sequence TCR repertoires, to increase sequencing depth and limit assay-specific biases. To estimate repertoire size and how much clonotypes are shared between individuals, the study performed deep sequencing of blood TCR repertoires from a few healthy adults. Per donor, leukapheresis produced somewhere between about 0.94 and 9.5 billion PBMCs.

The donors were healthy, HIV-negative adults with no recently reported acute infections or vaccinations. Every donor was a Caucasian adult residing in Nashville, Tennessee, USA. Magnetic negative selection was used to enrich CD4+ T cells, after which naive cells were positively selected on CD45RA and the negative fraction became the memory subset. After blood collection by leukapheresis, PBMCs were isolated using Ficoll-Histopaque density gradient centrifugation and then cryopreserved in the vapor phase of liquid nitrogen. Analytical flow cytometry was used to check the purity and quantity of each magnetically sorted T cell population. From each sorted fraction, genomic DNA was isolated and quantified by UV absorbance on a Nanodrop 2000c. From its cysteine to its phenylalanine, the CDR3 spans 16 amino acids. CDR3 DNA only is kept here, 48 bases in frame from base 1. V drops 1 base and J drops 4 bases, leaving 16 bases in between. The germline V gene supplies CDR1 MGHRA and CDR2 YSYEKL.

Using the deep immunoSEQ assay, TCR CDR3 regions were amplified from genomic DNA by multiplex PCR. Genomic DNA extracted from each cell subset was distributed evenly over all wells of several immunoSEQ 96-well plates, and each plate served as one replicate. For sorted subsets, around 200 ng genomic DNA, equal to 30,000 or so T cell genomes, was loaded into each replicate PCR. Purified libraries were measured with a Qubit 3.0 fluorometer, size-checked on a Bioanalyzer 2100, and measured again with the KAPA Library Quantification kit. Every immunoSEQ 96-well plate was sequenced on a dedicated single-read 150-cycle Illumina NextSeq 550 flow cell. The study's processing was this. Because only junctional sequences without quality scores were contained in the immunoSEQ output, filtering matching that applied to full-length reads could not be performed. Sequences were annotated with PyIR, a Python wrapper for IgBLAST v1.9, using IMGT germline references to assign V/J genes and CDR3. Any read was removed if the V/J assignment was weak (E-value above 1e-6), the CDR3 was missing, or the read contained stop codons, out-of-frame junctions, or ambiguous translated residues. V3J clonotypes were defined by identical inferred V gene, J gene, and CDR3 amino acid sequence. Percentage overlap between repertoires was calculated by dividing the number of shared unique clonotypes by the size of the smaller repertoire. RTK rarefaction, the Chao1 estimator, and Recon v2.1 estimates of unobserved clonotypes were used to assess repertoire richness. Generation probabilities for all TCRbeta clonotypes obtained by the gDNA method from a handful of donors were computed using OLGA. Not all clones reach the TCRdb copy of this immuneACCESS table, which keeps in-frame sequences only. Checked studies attribute under half of the gap to unresolved V genes and leave the rest unexplained. The V and J calls and the clone size are those of that table, but D and trimming were determined from the DNA. This sample lists millions of clones; roughly 94% were detected once. 0.13% of the sample is taken by the ten largest.

Broad study findings and their caveats: Pairwise subsampling indicated that sequencing depth was expected to affect the degree of clonotype sharing among donors. Rarefaction of sorted-subset datasets indicated incomplete sequencing despite the large sequencing depth. When four donors were compared, the shared fraction of clonotypes was around 5% for naive CD4, 3% to 4% for naive CD8, roughly 2.3% for memory CD4, and around 0.4% for memory CD8. Only blood was sampled, and tissue TCR repertoires likely differ from those in blood. Estimated clonotype richness was generally larger for naive than for memory subsets. Clonotypes shared by all four sorted-subset donors showed higher generation probabilities than non-shared clonotypes. The genetic and exposure-history diversity represented was limited by the small number of donors.

The receptor comes from a man between 18 and 29 years old in good health. The rearranged chain carries TRBV4-1 and TRBJ1-1; the D region possibly corresponds to TRBD1 (5 bases align). Sequenced input: naive CD4+ T cells sorted from blood. The cell subset or site tag for this specimen amounts to: CD45RA+ positively selected. Here is the DNA: TGCGCCAGCAGCCAAGTTAAGGTTTTGGGGACCACTGAAGCTTTCTTT. This codes for CASSQVKVLGTTEAFF.